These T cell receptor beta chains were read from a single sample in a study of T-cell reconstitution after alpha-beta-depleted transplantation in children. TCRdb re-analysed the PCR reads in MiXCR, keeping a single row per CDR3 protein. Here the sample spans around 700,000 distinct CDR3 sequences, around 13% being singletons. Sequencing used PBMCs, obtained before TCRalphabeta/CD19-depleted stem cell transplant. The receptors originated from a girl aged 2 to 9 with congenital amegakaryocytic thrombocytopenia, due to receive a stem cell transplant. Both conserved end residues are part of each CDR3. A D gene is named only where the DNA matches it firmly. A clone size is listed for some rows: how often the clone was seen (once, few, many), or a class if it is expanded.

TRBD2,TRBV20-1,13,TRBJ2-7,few,CSAPLVREDEQYF,TGCAGTGCTCCCTTGGTGCGGGAGGACGAGCAGTACTTC
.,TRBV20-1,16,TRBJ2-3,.,CSASSILLAQGDTQYF,TGCAGTGCTAGTAGTATTTTGCTAGCCCAGGGAGATACGCAGTATTTT
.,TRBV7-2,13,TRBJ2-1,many,CASSFGTWDEQFF,TGTGCCAGCAGCTTCGGGACTTGGGATGAGCAGTTCTTC
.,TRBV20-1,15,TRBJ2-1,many,CSAANRDSNYNEQFF,TGCAGTGCAGCGAACCGGGACTCCAACTACAATGAGCAGTTCTTC
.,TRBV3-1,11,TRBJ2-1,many,CASSQEREQFF,TGTGCCAGCAGCCAAGAGCGGGAGCAGTTCTTC
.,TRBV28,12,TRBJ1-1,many,CASSPQGVKAFF,TGTGCCAGCAGTCCACAAGGGGTGAAAGCTTTCTTT
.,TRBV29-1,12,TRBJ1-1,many,CSVEGRGNEAFF,TGCAGCGTTGAGGGCAGGGGTAATGAAGCTTTCTTT
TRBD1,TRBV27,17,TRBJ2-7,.,CASSFLPGTGNAYEQYF,TGTGCCAGCAGTTTCCTCCCTGGGACAGGGAACGCCTACGAGCAGTACTTC
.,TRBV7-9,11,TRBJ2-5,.,CASSSDSTQYF,TGTGCCAGCAGTTCCGACAGTACCCAGTACTTC
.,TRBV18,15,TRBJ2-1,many,CASSPRLALSDEQFF,TGTGCCAGCTCACCAAGGCTAGCGCTGTCGGATGAGCAGTTCTTC
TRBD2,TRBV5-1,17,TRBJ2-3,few,CASSPRWLAGGTDTQYF,TGCGCCAGCAGCCCCCGCTGGCTAGCGGGAGGCACAGATACGCAGTATTTT
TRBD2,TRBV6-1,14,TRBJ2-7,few,CASSVSRGGYEQYF,TGTGCCAGCAGTGTCTCCCGCGGGGGCTACGAGCAGTACTTC
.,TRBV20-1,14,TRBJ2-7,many,CSARVRGNTYEQYF,TGCAGTGCTAGAGTTAGGGGGAACACCTACGAGCAGTACTTC
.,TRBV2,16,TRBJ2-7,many,CASSEARLALTYEQYF,TGTGCCAGCAGTGAAGCCAGGCTAGCTCTAACCTACGAGCAGTACTTC
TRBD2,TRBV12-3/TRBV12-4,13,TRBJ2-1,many,CASSLLAGVEQFF,TGTGCCAGCAGTCTACTAGCGGGAGTTGAGCAGTTCTTC
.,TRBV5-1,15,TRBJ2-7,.,CASSLGQAEPYEQYF,TGCGCCAGCAGCTTGGGGCAGGCCGAACCTTACGAGCAGTACTTC
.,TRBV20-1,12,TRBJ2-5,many,CSARQFQETQYF,TGCAGTGCTAGACAGTTTCAAGAGACCCAGTACTTC
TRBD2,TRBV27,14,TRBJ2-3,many,CASSSPDGREESYF,TGTGCCAGCAGTTCCCCTGATGGGAGGGAGGAGTCGTATTTT
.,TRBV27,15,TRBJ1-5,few,CASSLTLGSNQPQHF,TGTGCCAGCAGTTTGACCCTTGGGAGCAATCAGCCCCAGCATTTT
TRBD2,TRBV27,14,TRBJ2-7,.,CASRGTSEAYEQYF,TGTGCCAGCAGGGGGACTAGCGAGGCCTACGAGCAGTACTTC
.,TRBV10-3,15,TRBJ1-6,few,CAISVRLSGDSPLHF,TGTGCCATCAGTGTTCGCCTATCCGGGGATTCACCCCTCCACTTT
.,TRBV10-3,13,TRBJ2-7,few,CATRSRPSYEQYF,TGTGCCACCCGGTCAAGGCCCTCCTACGAGCAGTACTTC
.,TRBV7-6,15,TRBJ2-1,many,CASSLANLGSNEQFF,TGTGCCAGCAGCTTAGCGAATTTGGGTAGCAATGAGCAGTTCTTC
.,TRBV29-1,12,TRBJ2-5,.,CSVGSRGETQYF,TGCAGCGTTGGCAGCAGGGGTGAGACCCAGTACTTC
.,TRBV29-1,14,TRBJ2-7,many,CSVEDTTAGYEQYF,TGCAGCGTTGAAGACACGACAGCAGGCTACGAGCAGTACTTC
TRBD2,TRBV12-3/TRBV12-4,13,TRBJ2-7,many,CASSLWLAGEQYF,TGTGCCAGCAGTTTATGGCTAGCGGGCGAGCAGTACTTC
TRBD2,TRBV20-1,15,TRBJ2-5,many,CSAGTGTSGQETQYF,TGCAGTGCTGGGACCGGGACTAGCGGCCAAGAGACCCAGTACTTC
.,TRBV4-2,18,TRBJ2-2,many,CASSQDSWTTFYTGELFF,TGTGCCAGCAGCCAAGATTCGTGGACTACCTTTTACACCGGGGAGCTGTTTTTT
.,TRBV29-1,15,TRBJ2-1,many,CSVPFGPLSYNEQFF,TGCAGCGTCCCCTTCGGGCCGCTATCCTACAATGAGCAGTTCTTC
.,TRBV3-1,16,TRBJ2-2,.,CASSPSRDFRPGELFF,TGTGCCAGCAGCCCGTCCCGGGACTTCAGGCCCGGGGAGCTGTTTTTT
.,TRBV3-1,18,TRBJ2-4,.,CASTPRPGQPIAKNIQYF,TGTGCCAGCACCCCCAGACCGGGACAACCCATAGCCAAAAACATTCAGTACTTC
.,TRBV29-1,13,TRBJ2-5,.,CSVGGDLGETQYF,TGCAGCGTTGGGGGTGATTTGGGGGAGACCCAGTACTTC
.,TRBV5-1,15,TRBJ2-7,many,CASSLARAGNYEQYF,TGCGCCAGCAGCTTGGCTAGAGCTGGGAACTACGAGCAGTACTTC
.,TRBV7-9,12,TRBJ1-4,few,CASSDSNEKLFF,TGTGCCAGCAGCGACTCGAATGAAAAACTGTTTTTT
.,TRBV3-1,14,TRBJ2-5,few,CASSPLMLIETQYF,TGTGCCAGCAGCCCCCTTATGCTTATTGAGACCCAGTACTTC
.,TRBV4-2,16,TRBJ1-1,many,CASSQEPRAAYTEAFF,TGTGCCAGCAGCCAAGAGCCCCGGGCAGCTTACACTGAAGCTTTCTTT
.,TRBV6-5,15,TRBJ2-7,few,CASSYRSGPSYEQYF,TGTGCCAGCAGTTACCGGTCAGGCCCCTCCTACGAGCAGTACTTC
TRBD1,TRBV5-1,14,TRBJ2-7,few,CASSLPGGSDEQYF,TGCGCCAGCAGCTTGCCAGGGGGCAGCGACGAGCAGTACTTC
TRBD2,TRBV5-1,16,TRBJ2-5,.,CASSKPGLAGVETQYF,TGCGCCAGCAGCAAACCGGGACTAGCGGGAGTCGAGACCCAGTACTTC
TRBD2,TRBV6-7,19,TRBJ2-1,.,CAIWQPVLAGRRADNEQFF,TGTGCCATCTGGCAACCGGTTCTAGCGGGACGGAGGGCAGACAATGAGCAGTTCTTC
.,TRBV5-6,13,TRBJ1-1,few,CASSLAVRAEAFF,TGTGCCAGCAGCTTGGCCGTGAGAGCTGAAGCTTTCTTT
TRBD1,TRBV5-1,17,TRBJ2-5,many,CASSNYTLDRGRETQYF,TGCGCCAGCAGCAACTACACGCTAGACAGGGGGAGAGAGACCCAGTACTTC
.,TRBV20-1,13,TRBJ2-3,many,CSARRGGTDTQYF,TGCAGTGCAAGGAGGGGGGGCACAGATACGCAGTATTTT
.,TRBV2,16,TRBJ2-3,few,CASSDSLTANTDTQYF,TGTGCCAGCAGTGATTCCCTTACGGCGAACACAGATACGCAGTATTTT
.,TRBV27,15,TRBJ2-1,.,CASSAGVASYNEQFF,TGTGCCAGCAGCGCCGGCGTAGCTTCCTACAATGAGCAGTTCTTC
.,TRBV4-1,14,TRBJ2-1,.,CASRQLIEYGEQFF,TGCGCCAGCAGGCAGCTTATAGAGTACGGCGAGCAGTTCTTC
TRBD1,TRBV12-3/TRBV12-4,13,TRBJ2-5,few,CASAQGALETQYF,TGTGCCAGCGCACAGGGGGCTTTGGAGACCCAGTACTTC
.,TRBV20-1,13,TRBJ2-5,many,CSARDRGQETQYF,TGCAGTGCTAGAGATCGGGGGCAAGAGACCCAGTACTTC
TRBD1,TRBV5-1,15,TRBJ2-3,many,CASSSPGQSTDTQYF,TGCGCCAGCAGCTCGCCGGGACAGAGCACAGATACGCAGTATTTT
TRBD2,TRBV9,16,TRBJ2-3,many,CASSVELAGITDTQYF,TGTGCCAGCAGCGTAGAACTAGCGGGAATCACAGATACGCAGTATTTT